The clone carrying this TCR beta chain showed up just a few times. Beta-chain TCR CDR3 regions were amplified from RNA transcripts. The authors performed first-round RT-PCR with HTBI primers and then a second-round multiplex PCR. TCRdb re-analysed the multiplex PCR reads in MiXCR, keeping a single row per CDR3 protein. The sample holds about 1.1 million distinct CDR3 sequences, about two fifths seen once. The data belong to a study of Graves' ophthalmopathy and Graves' hyperthyroidism. Sequences were obtained from peripheral blood or thyroid tissue (not recorded which). The receptor was isolated from an adult man with Graves' hyperthyroidism.

The CDR3 here is CASSFLAGVEQYF. CDR3 bases: TGTGCCAGCAGTTTTCTAGCGGGGGTCGAGCAGTACTTC. The chain couples TRBV12-3 or TRBV12-4 to TRBJ2-7; TRBD2 agrees at 10 bases. The length of the CDR3 is 13 residues. Trimming took 3 bases from V and 6 from J; bases not matched to a gene: 2.